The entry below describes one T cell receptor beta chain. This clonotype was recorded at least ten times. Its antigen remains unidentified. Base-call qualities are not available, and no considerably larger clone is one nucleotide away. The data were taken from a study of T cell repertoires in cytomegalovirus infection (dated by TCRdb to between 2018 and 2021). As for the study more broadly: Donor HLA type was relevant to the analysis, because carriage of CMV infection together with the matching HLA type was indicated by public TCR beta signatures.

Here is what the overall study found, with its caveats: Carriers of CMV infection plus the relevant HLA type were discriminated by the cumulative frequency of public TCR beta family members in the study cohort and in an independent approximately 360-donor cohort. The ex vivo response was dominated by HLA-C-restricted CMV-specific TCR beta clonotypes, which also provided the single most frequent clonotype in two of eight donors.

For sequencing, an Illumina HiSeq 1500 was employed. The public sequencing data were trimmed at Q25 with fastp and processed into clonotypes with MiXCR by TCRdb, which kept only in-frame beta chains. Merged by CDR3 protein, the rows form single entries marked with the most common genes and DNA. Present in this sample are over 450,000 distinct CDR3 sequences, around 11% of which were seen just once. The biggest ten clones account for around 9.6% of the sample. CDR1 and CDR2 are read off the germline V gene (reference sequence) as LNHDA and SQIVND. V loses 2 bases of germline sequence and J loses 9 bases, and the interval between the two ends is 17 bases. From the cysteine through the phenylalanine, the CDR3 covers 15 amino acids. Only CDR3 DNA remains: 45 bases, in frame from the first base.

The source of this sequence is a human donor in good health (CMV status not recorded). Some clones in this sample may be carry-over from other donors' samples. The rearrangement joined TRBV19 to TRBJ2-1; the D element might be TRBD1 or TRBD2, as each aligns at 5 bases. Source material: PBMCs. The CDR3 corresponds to CASSIIGAGEGEQFF. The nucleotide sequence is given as TGTGCCAGTAGTATAATAGGGGCAGGAGAGGGTGAGCAGTTCTTC.